Shown below are 17 T cell receptor beta chains from a single sample sequenced in a study of cytotoxic CD8 clonotypes in ibrutinib-treated CLL. Only in-frame clones appear in the TCRdb table, and some are missing; sequencing was by immunoSEQ multiplex PCR. This sample has tens of thousands of clones, with 55% to 75% found just once. The material was PBMCs, obtained after 12 months of ibrutinib treatment. The receptors were sampled from a human donor with chronic lymphocytic leukemia.

The chain is built from TRBV19 and TRBJ2-7; D perhaps matches TRBD1 (5 bases). The CDR3 is made up of 14 amino acids. Trimming removed 5 bases from V and 3 bases from J, with 14 bases in between. Per germline, CDR1 LNHDA and CDR2 SQIVND (reference sequence). The CDR3 DNA is TGTGCCAGTAGTGAGGACATAGGGGTCTACGAGCAGTACTTC. Its translation is CASSEDIGVYEQYF.

In DNA form, the CDR3 reads TGTGCCAGCAGTGTAGGGAACACTAACTATGGCTACACCTTC. Translated, it gives CASSVGNTNYGYTF. The chain couples TRBV6-1 to TRBJ1-2, with D uncertain. Germline V CDR1 and CDR2: MNHNS, SASEGT. V lost 4 bases to trimming and J lost 0 bases, with 9 bases between them. The CDR3 sequence is 14 residues long.

This chain joins TRBV5-1 and TRBJ1-4; TRBD1 aligns across 10 bases. The germline CDR1 and CDR2 sequences are SGHRS and YFSETQ. This CDR3 has 15 amino acids. J lost 5 bases, V lost 4 bases, and 5 bases had no gene match. CDR3 amino acids: CASSIGTGENEKLFF. The CDR3 region has the DNA TGCGCCAGCAGCATAGGGACAGGGGAGAATGAAAAACTGTTTTTT.

V is TRBV11-2 and J is TRBJ2-7; the D is unclear. The CDR3 sequence is 11 residues long. Trimming removed 2 bases from V and 6 bases from J, with 5 bases in between. Germline V lookup: CDR1 SGHAT, CDR2 FQNNGV. In DNA, the CDR3 is TGTGCCAGCAGCTTATCTAGCGAGCAGTACTTC. It specifies CASSLSSEQYF.

This clone was observed a handful of times. This sequence joins TRBV5-6 and TRBJ2-1; D is possibly TRBD1 (6 bases). The V and J ends lost 7 bases and 12 bases respectively, with 14 bases between them. The CDR3 covers 11 residues. CDR1 and CDR2 (germline): SGHDT, YYEEEE. CDR3 sequence (DNA): TGTGCCAGCTTGGGGGCTGGTGGGCAGTTCTTC. This translates into CASLGAGGQFF.

This CDR3 reads CASKYLSLTPSNEQFF. The CDR3 DNA reads as TGTGCCAGCAAATACCTAAGTTTAACCCCGTCGAATGAGCAGTTCTTC. The chain combines TRBV7-2 with TRBJ2-1, with no clear D. Germline-derived CDR1 and CDR2 are SGHTA and FQGNSA. Trimming removed 7 bases from V and 7 bases from J, with 23 bases in between. This CDR3 has 16 residues.

The chain uses TRBV5-1 and TRBJ1-1; the match to TRBD1 covers 7 bases. The CDR3 loop spans 16 amino acids. V lost 4 bases and J lost 1; bases outside the gene matches: 10. The V gene's germline CDR1 is SGHRS and CDR2 YFSETQ. In DNA, the CDR3 is TGCGCCAGCAGCCGACAGGGAACGGGGGAGAACACTGAAGCTTTCTTT. Translation gives CASSRQGTGENTEAFF.

The V and J genes are TRBV4-2 and TRBJ1-5; 7 bases line up with TRBD1. There are 15 residues in the CDR3. The trim removed 0 bases at V and 2 bases at J, leaving 1 base unmatched. Germline loops: CDR1 LGHNA, CDR2 YNFKEQ. The CDR3 DNA reads TGTGCCAGCAGCCAAGATACAGGGGGCAATCAGCCCCAGCATTTT. Its translation: CASSQDTGGNQPQHF.

The rearrangement joins TRBV5-4 to TRBJ1-5, with 9 bases lining up with TRBD1. The CDR3 loop spans 15 amino acids. Trimming removed 3 bases from V and 1 base from J; junction bases left unmatched: 2. Germline V gene lookup returns CDR1 SGHNT and CDR2 YYREEE (reference sequence). CDR3 region: CASSSGTGSNQPQHF. CDR3 DNA: TGTGCCAGCAGCTCCGGGACAGGGAGCAATCAGCCCCAGCATTTT.

The chain has TRBV7-2 and TRBJ1-2; D gene uncertain. This CDR3 spans 15 amino acids. Per germline, CDR1 SGHTA and CDR2 FQGNSA. V lost 5 bases to trimming and J lost 7 bases, with 20 bases between them. The CDR3 DNA reads as TGTGCCAGCAGCGCACGGTTCCGGGAGGGAGGTGGCTACACCTTC. Translating it yields CASSARFREGGGYTF.

J is TRBJ1-2 and V is TRBV18, with D maybe TRBD1 (6 bases). The CDR3 extends over 15 amino acids. V shed 3 bases and J shed 3 bases, with 14 bases lying between them. Looked up from germline, CDR1 is KGHSH and CDR2 is LQKENI. CDR3 in amino acids: CASSPRANRDYGYTF. CDR3 nucleotide sequence: TGTGCCAGCTCACCTCGAGCGAACAGGGACTATGGCTACACCTTC. The full variable domain, rest sourced from reference TRBV18 and TRBJ1-2, is NAGVMQNPRHLVRRRGQEARLRCSPMKGHSHVYWYRQLPEEGLKFMVYLQKENIIDESGMPKERFSAEFPKEGPSILRIQQVVRGDSAAYFCASSPRANRDYGYTFGSGTRLTVV.

J is TRBJ1-1 and V is TRBV5-6; no clear D gene. This CDR3 region has 13 residues. Trimming pared 4 bases from V and 5 bases from J, leaving 12 bases between. Germline-derived CDR1 and CDR2 are SGHDT and YYEEEE. The CDR3, as DNA: TGTGCCAGCAGCCCTATTATGCGGACTGAAGCTTTCTTT. Protein sequence: CASSPIMRTEAFF.

This clone occurred a few times. The gene calls are TRBV28 and TRBJ2-5; TRBD1 aligns across 12 bases. Germline V gene data show CDR1 as MDHEN and CDR2 as SYDVKM. V gave up 6 bases and J gave up 7 bases; unmatched junction bases: 6. This CDR3 has 14 residues. CDR3 in amino acids: CASSPGQGARTQYF. CDR3 nucleotide sequence: TGTGCCAGCAGCCCGGGACAGGGGGCGCGGACCCAGTACTTC.

This clone was seen a few times. This sequence joins TRBV7-2 and TRBJ2-1, with a possible D match to TRBD1 (5 bases). The CDR3 spans 14 residues. The V end was cut by 5 bases, the J end by 4 bases, with 12 bases between. Germline assignment: CDR1 SGHTA and CDR2 FQGNSA. CDR3 loop: CASSIRQHYNEQFF. CDR3 nucleotide sequence: TGTGCCAGCAGCATTCGACAGCATTACAATGAGCAGTTCTTC.

The rearrangement links TRBV7-8 to TRBJ1-1, with D possibly TRBD1 on 5 matching bases. Germline-derived CDR1 and CDR2 are SGHVS and FQNEAQ. This CDR3 has 16 amino acids. Trimming stripped 5 bases from V and 5 bases from J, with 21 bases between. The CDR3 DNA reads as TGTGCCAGCAGCCCACGTTTAAGGGGAAGGGGAACTGAAGCTTTCTTT. It specifies CASSPRLRGRGTEAFF.

Only one count was recorded for this clone. Because it lacks the conserved phenylalanine or tryptophan at the end, this CDR3 is likely a read error. No DNA is shown, since the ends of the CDR3 on it are uncertain; the CDR3 is the one TCRdb lists. V gene TRBV21-1 combines with J gene TRBJ2-7; TRBD2 is the table's D call and was not checked against the DNA. TRBV21-1 is classified as a pseudogene. The CDR3 is 10 residues long, counting both termini. Here the CDR3 reads CASTQRFRVH.

The rearrangement joins TRBV30 to TRBJ1-3; D is undetermined. Trimming took off 1 base at V and 3 bases at J, with 13 bases between the two ends. CDR1 is GTSNPN, CDR2 SVGIG, per germline (reference sequence). CDR3 length: 15 amino acids. The CDR3 DNA follows: TGTGCCTGGAGTGGACGTCGGGGAGATGGAAACACCATATATTTT. Its translation: CAWSGRRGDGNTIYF.